This T cell receptor beta chain was identified during a study of blood T cell repertoires in COVID-19. As for the study in general: Material from acute and convalescent COVID-19 was sourced from the United States, Italy and Spain.

The method was immunoSEQ multiplex PCR; TCRdb's version includes in-frame clones alone and lacks a portion of them. The sample carries 65,000 or so clones, about nine tenths recorded once. The CDR3 consists of 16 residues. V trimming: 5 bases; J trimming: 3 bases; junction bases outside the gene matches: 6. Germline CDR1 PRHDT, CDR2 FYEKMQ (reference sequence). Specimen: peripheral blood. The TCR comes from a man aged 50-59 years with active COVID-19. V is TRBV13 and J is TRBJ2-5; 13 bases agree with TRBD2. CDR3 sequence reads: CASSPGTSGAKETQYF. The CDR3 DNA reads as TGTGCCAGCAGCCCAGGGACTAGCGGGGCAAAAGAGACCCAGTACTTC.